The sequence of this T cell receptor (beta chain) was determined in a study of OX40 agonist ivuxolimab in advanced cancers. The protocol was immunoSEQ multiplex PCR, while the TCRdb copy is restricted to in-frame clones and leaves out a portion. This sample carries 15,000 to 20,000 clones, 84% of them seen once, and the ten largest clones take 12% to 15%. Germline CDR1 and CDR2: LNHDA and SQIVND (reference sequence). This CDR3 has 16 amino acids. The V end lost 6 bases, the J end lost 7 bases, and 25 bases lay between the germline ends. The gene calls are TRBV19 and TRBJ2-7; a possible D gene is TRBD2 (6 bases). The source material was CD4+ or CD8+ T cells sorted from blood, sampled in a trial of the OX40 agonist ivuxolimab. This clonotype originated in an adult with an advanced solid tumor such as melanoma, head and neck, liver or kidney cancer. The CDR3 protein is CASSIQIGTVGGEQYF. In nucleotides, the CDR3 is TGTGCCAGTAGCATCCAGATCGGGACGGTTGGAGGGGAGCAGTACTTC.